This T cell receptor beta chain was identified during a study of T cells after yellow fever vaccination. This clonotype was detected a few times. TCRdb re-called the 5' RACE reads through MiXCR, storing one row per CDR3 protein. The repertoire holds some 80,000 distinct CDR3 sequences, with roughly 15% as singletons. The ends were cut back, 1 base at V and 6 bases at J, with 9 bases in the middle. CDR1 is LGHNA and CDR2 is YSLEER in the germline V gene. The CDR3 is 14 residues long. The receptor comes from a man younger than 35 who received the YFV17D yellow fever vaccine. The J gene is TRBJ2-2, the V gene TRBV4-3; tentative D call: TRBD2 (5 bases). The starting material was CD8+ T cells not binding an NS4B(214-222) dextramer, sorted from PBMCs, obtained 21 days after the first yellow fever vaccination. The CDR3 sequence: CASSQVEGPGELFF. CDR3 in DNA: TGCGCCAGCAGCCAAGTTGAGGGTCCCGGGGAGCTGTTTTTT.